This TCR beta chain was obtained from a study of blood T cell repertoires in COVID-19. Overall study: Italy, Spain and the United States were the sources of the convalescent and acute COVID-19 samples. From T cells, B-cell-depleted T cells, or PBMCs came the material, which was cDNA or gDNA.

V was cut by 6 bases and J by 0 bases, with 18 bases left in between. The CDR3 runs 16 residues. Per the germline V gene, CDR1 is MNHEY and CDR2 is SVGEGT. Original analysis: Amplified reference gene primers provided the basis for estimating nucleated cell counts. Some clones are missing from TCRdb's copy, which holds only in-frame ones; the method was immunoSEQ multiplex PCR. Clonal size and the V and J genes are those of that table, whereas D and trimming came from the DNA. The sample yields 88,000 or so clones, approximately 82% seen once. A single count supports this clone. The specimen sequenced was peripheral blood. The clonotype comes from a human donor in a cohort sampled during active COVID-19. The chain combines TRBV6-2 or TRBV6-3 with TRBJ2-7, with D maybe TRBD1 (7 bases). The CDR3 region is CASSHRRGPFSYEQYF. In DNA, the CDR3 is TGTGCCAGCAGCCATCGGAGGGGGCCCTTCTCCTACGAGCAGTACTTC.